This T cell receptor beta chain was identified during a study of OX40 agonist ivuxolimab in advanced cancers. Worth noting for this clone: Other DNA sequences in this sample translate to the same CDR3.

The assay was immunoSEQ multiplex PCR, and TCRdb's table has in-frame clones only and misses some. The table shows around 62,000 clones, with more than 65% occurring only once. Looked up from germline, CDR1 is MDHEN and CDR2 is SYDVKM. Trimming took 6 bases from V and 5 from J, leaving 19 bases between them. The CDR3 loop spans 15 amino acids. V usage is TRBV28 and J usage is TRBJ1-1, with D maybe TRBD1 (5 bases). The specimen was CD4+ or CD8+ T cells sorted from blood, collected in a trial of the OX40 agonist ivuxolimab. This receptor was obtained from an adult with an advanced solid tumor such as melanoma, head and neck, liver or kidney cancer. The CDR3 nucleotides are TGTGCCAGCAGCCTCCCTGGGGCCCCGGGGACTGAAGCTTTCTTT. It is translated as CASSLPGAPGTEAFF.